Listed below are T cell receptor beta chains from one sample, sequenced in a study of cytomegalovirus exposure and HLA in healthy donors. Data came from immunoSEQ multiplex PCR; TCRdb stores just in-frame clones and leaves some out. This table has under 200,000 clones, 79% appearing once. The sample taken for sequencing was PBMCs. These TCRs come from a woman in her 40s in good health and CMV-seronegative. Both conserved end residues are part of each CDR3. The D gene is left open where the match is weak. Clone size, where shown, is once, few, many, or a class for clones that have expanded.

V	J	D	size	CDR3	DNA
TRBV19	TRBJ2-7	NA	NA	CASSMSGDGWYEQYF	TGTGCCAGTAGTATGAGCGGAGACGGGTGGTACGAGCAGTACTTC
TRBV5-6	TRBJ2-3	NA	NA	CASSLAGSGYTDTQYF	TGTGCCAGCAGCTTGGCGGGTAGCGGTTACACAGATACGCAGTATTTT
TRBV5-1	TRBJ2-5	NA	NA	CASRLGIGETQYF	TGCGCCAGCAGGTTGGGAATCGGTGAGACCCAGTACTTC
TRBV29-1	TRBJ1-3	NA	NA	CSVEDPFSGNTIYF	TGCAGCGTTGAAGACCCGTTCTCTGGAAACACCATATATTTT
TRBV4-3	TRBJ2-7	NA	NA	CASSQASDSYEQYF	TGCGCCAGCAGCCAAGCTTCGGACAGCTACGAGCAGTACTTC
TRBV27	TRBJ2-1	NA	NA	CASSSGARVGYNEQFF	TGTGCCAGCAGTTCAGGGGCGCGGGTGGGGTACAATGAGCAGTTCTTC
TRBV6-4	TRBJ2-1	NA	NA	CASSDTGMFNEQFF	TGTGCCAGCAGTGACACCGGGATGTTCAATGAGCAGTTCTTC
TRBV29-1	TRBJ2-2	TRBD1	NA	CSKDRGITGELFF	TGCAGTAAGGACAGGGGCATAACCGGGGAGCTGTTTTTT
TRBV30	TRBJ2-7	TRBD2	NA	CAWSGAGRTYYEQYF	TGTGCCTGGAGTGGAGCGGGGAGAACCTACTACGAGCAGTACTTC
TRBV30	TRBJ1-6	NA	NA	CAWSVSHLRGPLHF	TGTGCCTGGAGTGTAAGCCATCTCAGGGGACCCCTCCACTTT
TRBV5-4	TRBJ2-7	NA	NA	CASSLDGGGSGAYEQYF	TGTGCCAGCAGCTTGGATGGCGGTGGCAGCGGTGCCTACGAGCAGTACTTC
TRBV2	TRBJ1-5	NA	NA	CASSGQKNQPQHF	TGTGCCAGCAGTGGACAGAAAAATCAGCCCCAGCATTTT
TRBV5-1	TRBJ2-1	TRBD1	once	CASRQGARDNEQFF	TGCGCCAGCCGACAGGGGGCGCGTGACAATGAGCAGTTCTTC
TRBV19	TRBJ1-5	NA	NA	CASSEGTGNQPQHF	TGTGCCAGTAGTGAGGGTACGGGCAATCAGCCCCAGCATTTT
TRBV18	TRBJ2-7	TRBD2	NA	CASSLTGLAASYEQYF	TGTGCCAGCTCACTGACTGGCCTAGCGGCCTCCTACGAGCAGTACTTC
TRBV30	TRBJ1-1	TRBD1	NA	CAWDPTGTGGSEAFF	TGTGCCTGGGACCCGACCGGGACAGGGGGCTCTGAAGCTTTCTTT
TRBV5-6	TRBJ2-3	TRBD2	NA	CASRRTSGSTDTQYF	TGTGCCAGCAGGAGGACTAGCGGAAGCACAGATACGCAGTATTTT
TRBV5-1	TRBJ2-2	NA	NA	CASNRGTGELFF	TGCGCCAGCAACCGCGGAACCGGGGAGCTGTTTTTT
TRBV28	TRBJ2-7	TRBD1	NA	CASSGTVPYEQYF	TGTGCCAGCAGTGGGACAGTTCCCTACGAGCAGTACTTC
TRBV6-5	TRBJ2-2	TRBD1	NA	CASSYRDRGITGELFF	TGTGCCAGCAGTTACCGGGACAGGGGGATCACCGGGGAGCTGTTTTTT
TRBV21-1	TRBJ2-3	NA	NA	CASSKWEAGTRTAGDTQYF	TGTGCCAGCAGCAAATGGGAGGCGGGAACCCGAACGGCCGGAGATACGCAGTATTTT
TRBV19	TRBJ2-1	TRBD1	NA	CASSIRDRAYNEQFF	TGTGCCAGTAGTATAAGGGACAGAGCCTACAATGAGCAGTTCTTC
TRBV28	TRBJ2-7	NA	NA	CASSLSLGLQYF	TGTGCCAGCAGTTTATCTTTGGGCCTGCAGTACTTC
TRBV7-2	TRBJ2-4	TRBD2	NA	CASSLVHLAGGQDGIQYF	TGTGCCAGCAGCTTAGTCCACTTAGCGGGGGGGCAGGATGGCATTCAGTACTTC
TRBV9	TRBJ2-2	NA	NA	CASSVGILGPTNTGELFF	TGTGCCAGCAGCGTAGGTATTTTGGGGCCGACGAACACCGGGGAGCTGTTTTTT
TRBV12-1	TRBJ2-2	NA	NA	CASNRRAGVSTGELFF	TGTGCCAGCAATCGACGAGCGGGAGTGAGCACCGGGGAGCTGTTTTTT
TRBV7-3	TRBJ2-1	TRBD2	NA	CASSLIASGNYEQFF	TGTGCCAGCAGCTTAATCGCTAGCGGGAACTATGAGCAGTTCTTC
TRBV9	TRBJ2-2	NA	NA	CASSVPGTGELFF	TGTGCCAGCAGCGTACCCGGGACCGGGGAGCTGTTTTTT
TRBV19	TRBJ1-2	NA	NA	CASSVQGHLYGYTF	TGTGCCAGTAGTGTCCAGGGACACCTCTATGGCTACACCTTC
TRBV15	TRBJ1-2	TRBD1	NA	CATSMSTGYGYTF	TGTGCCACCAGCATGTCGACAGGGTATGGCTACACCTTC
TRBV5-4	TRBJ2-5	NA	NA	CASSLGTGEETQYF	TGTGCCAGCAGCCTCGGGACTGGGGAAGAGACCCAGTACTTC
TRBV6-6	TRBJ2-2	TRBD2	NA	CASSALPGLYTGELFF	TGTGCCAGCAGCGCACTCCCGGGACTATACACCGGGGAGCTGTTTTTT
TRBV7-2	TRBJ1-3	TRBD1	NA	CASSFLTGGPGNTIYF	TGTGCCAGCAGCTTTTTAACAGGGGGTCCTGGAAACACCATATATTTT
TRBV7-8	TRBJ1-3	NA	NA	CASSLVGGISGNTIYF	TGTGCCAGCAGCTTAGTCGGGGGGATCTCTGGAAACACCATATATTTT
TRBV25-1	TRBJ2-3	TRBD2	NA	CASGGLAGRFNEDTQYF	TGTGCCAGCGGGGGGCTAGCGGGGCGATTTAATGAAGATACGCAGTATTTT
TRBV30	TRBJ1-6	TRBD1	NA	CAWTSIGTGDRSPLHF	TGTGCCTGGACTAGTATCGGGACAGGGGATCGTTCACCCCTCCACTTT
TRBV9	TRBJ1-1	NA	few	CASSVRNTEAFF	TGTGCCAGCAGCGTCAGGAACACTGAAGCTTTCTTT
TRBV5-4	TRBJ2-7	NA	NA	CASSLATAGRGYEQYF	TGTGCCAGCAGCTTGGCCACGGCAGGGCGAGGATACGAGCAGTACTTC
TRBV13	TRBJ1-2	TRBD1	NA	CASSLRPGQGGGYTF	TGTGCCAGCAGCTTAAGGCCGGGACAGGGAGGTGGCTACACCTTC
TRBV18	TRBJ2-1	NA	NA	CASSRQGMDNEQFF	TGTGCCAGCTCACGCCAGGGTATGGACAATGAGCAGTTCTTC
TRBV5-4	TRBJ2-1	NA	NA	CASSYQGYNEQFF	TGTGCCAGCAGCTATCAGGGCTACAATGAGCAGTTCTTC
TRBV5-1	TRBJ1-4	NA	NA	CASSLGGTSEKLFF	TGCGCCAGCAGCTTGGGTGGGACTTCGGAAAAACTGTTTTTT
TRBV5-8	TRBJ2-5	NA	NA	CASSSRLKTQYF	TGTGCCAGCAGCTCCAGGCTAAAGACCCAGTACTTC
TRBV5-1	TRBJ2-7	TRBD2	NA	CASSLVTSARYEQYF	TGCGCCAGCAGCTTGGTTACTAGCGCTCGGTACGAGCAGTACTTC
TRBV9	TRBJ1-3	TRBD1	NA	CASSGWDRAASGNTIYF	TGTGCCAGCAGCGGATGGGACAGGGCCGCCTCTGGAAACACCATATATTTT
TRBV27	TRBJ2-7	TRBD1	NA	CASSKEQGKGMGYEQYF	TGTGCCAGCAGTAAGGAACAGGGGAAAGGGATGGGCTACGAGCAGTACTTC
TRBV29-1	TRBJ2-3	TRBD2	NA	CSVLGGSASTDTQYF	TGCAGCGTCCTGGGGGGGTCGGCTAGCACAGATACGCAGTATTTT
TRBV7-9	TRBJ2-7	TRBD1	NA	CASSPDRGSSYEQYF	TGTGCCAGCAGCCCAGACAGGGGAAGTTCCTACGAGCAGTACTTC
TRBV6-5	TRBJ2-1	NA	NA	CASSYHLSRLTGEQFF	TGTGCCAGCAGTTACCACCTTTCTAGACTAACGGGTGAGCAGTTCTTC
TRBV6-1	TRBJ2-1	TRBD2	few	CATVAGGLNEQFF	TGTGCCACCGTAGCGGGGGGGCTGAATGAGCAGTTCTTC
TRBV7-3	TRBJ2-1	NA	once	CASSLTPRLEQFF	TGTGCCAGCAGCTTAACGCCTAGGTTGGAGCAGTTCTTC
TRBV13	TRBJ1-1	NA	once	CASRRGRGWTEAFF	TGTGCCAGCAGAAGGGGGAGGGGATGGACTGAAGCTTTCTTT